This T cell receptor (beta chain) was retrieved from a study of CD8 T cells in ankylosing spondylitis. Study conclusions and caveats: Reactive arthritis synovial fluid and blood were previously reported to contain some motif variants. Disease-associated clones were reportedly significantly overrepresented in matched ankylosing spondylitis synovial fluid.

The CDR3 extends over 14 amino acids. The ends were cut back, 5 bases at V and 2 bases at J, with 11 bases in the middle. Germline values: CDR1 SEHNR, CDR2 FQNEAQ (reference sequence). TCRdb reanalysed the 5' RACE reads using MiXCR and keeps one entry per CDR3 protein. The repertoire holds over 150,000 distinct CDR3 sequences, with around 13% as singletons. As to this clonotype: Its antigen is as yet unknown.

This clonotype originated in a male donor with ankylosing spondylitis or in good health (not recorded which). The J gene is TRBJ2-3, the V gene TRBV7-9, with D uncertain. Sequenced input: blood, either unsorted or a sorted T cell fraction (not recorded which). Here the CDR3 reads CASSRVGVTDTQYF. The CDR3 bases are TGTGCCAGCAGCCGGGTCGGCGTCACAGATACGCAGTATTTT.